The 26 T cell receptor beta chains listed next were all sequenced from one sample in a study of cytotoxic CD8 clonotypes in ibrutinib-treated CLL. Sequenced by immunoSEQ multiplex PCR; TCRdb stores in-frame clones only, minus some. The sample lists about 97,000 clones, 75% to 80% occurring once. The sample consisted of PBMCs, taken after 24 months of ibrutinib treatment. The receptor set was obtained from a human donor with chronic lymphocytic leukemia.

This chain uses TRBV28 with TRBJ1-5, with 7 bases aligning to TRBD1. From germline, CDR1 is MDHEN and CDR2 SYDVKM. Germline trimming cut 5 bases from V and 0 bases from J; bases unmatched to any gene: 1. This CDR3 has 14 residues. The CDR3 nucleotides read TGTGCCAGCAGTCAGGGGGGTAGCAATCAGCCCCAGCATTTT. Translating gives CASSQGGSNQPQHF.

This sequence joins TRBV28 and TRBJ1-6, with D unclear. The ends were cut back, 7 bases at V and 0 bases at J, with 10 bases in the middle. Per the germline V gene, CDR1 is MDHEN and CDR2 is SYDVKM. This CDR3 has 15 residues. The DNA for the CDR3 is TGTGCCAGCATCCGGGGAAGCTCCTATAATTCACCCCTCCACTTT. Protein product: CASIRGSSYNSPLHF.

The rearrangement joins TRBV18 to TRBJ1-1; 9 bases match TRBD1. Germline assignment: CDR1 KGHSH and CDR2 LQKENI. The CDR3 is 15 amino acids. The ends lost 2 bases at V and 8 bases at J; junction bases unmatched: 9. Here the CDR3 reads CASSPGIQGAGEAFF. CDR3 nucleotides: TGTGCCAGCTCACCAGGGATACAGGGGGCTGGGGAAGCTTTCTTT.

The chain couples TRBV21-1 to TRBJ1-1; the table's D call of TRBD1 was not tested on the DNA. TRBV21-1 is termed a pseudogene. This CDR3 is 14 amino acids long. CDR3 coding DNA: TGTGCCAGCAGCAAAGAGGAGGACAGGGGGCGAGCTTTCTTT. Translated: CASSKEEDRGRAFF.

The CDR3 coding sequence is TGTGCCACCAGCAGAGTGGGGCAGCAAGAGACCCAGTACTTC. Translating it yields CATSRVGQQETQYF. The chain recombines TRBV15 with TRBJ2-5, with D possibly matching TRBD1 (5 bases). The CDR3 loop spans 14 amino acids. CDR1 and CDR2 (germline): LNHNV, YYDKDF (reference sequence). Trimming cost V 1 base and J 2 bases, with 8 bases left between them. Variable domain in full (rest from reference TRBV15 and TRBJ2-5): DAMVIQNPRYQVTQFGKPVTLSCSQTLNHNVMYWYQQKSSQAPKLLFHYYDKDFNNEADTPDNFQSRRPNTSFCFLDIRSPGLGDTAMYLCATSRVGQQETQYFGPGTRLLVL.

This chain links TRBV7-8 with TRBJ2-7, with D hard to call. CDR1 is SGHVS, CDR2 FQNEAQ, per germline. V gave up 0 bases and J gave up 3 bases, with 6 bases separating them. The CDR3 loop spans 13 amino acids. The CDR3 DNA is TGTGCCAGCAGCTTAGCACAGTTCTACGAGCAGTACTTC. It yields the protein CASSLAQFYEQYF.

The chain uses TRBV9 and TRBJ1-6, with D possibly matching TRBD1 (6 bases). Germline V CDR1 and CDR2: SGDLS, YYNGEE. The CDR3 is made up of 16 amino acids. V gave up 3 bases and J gave up 7 bases, with 17 bases separating them. CDR3 in DNA: TGTGCCAGCAGCGCCCAGTTACAGGGCAAGAATTCACCCCTCCACTTT. Its protein product is CASSAQLQGKNSPLHF.

The V gene is TRBV7-6, the J gene TRBJ2-1; the match to TRBD1 covers 9 bases. The CDR3 covers 14 residues. Looked up from germline, CDR1 is SGHVS and CDR2 is FNYEAQ. The V gene end was trimmed by 0 bases and the J gene end by 8 bases; junction bases not matched to a gene: 2. CDR3 loop: CASSLADRGDEQFF. In DNA, the CDR3 is TGTGCCAGCAGCTTAGCGGACAGGGGCGATGAGCAGTTCTTC.

The genes are TRBV5-5 and TRBJ2-7; no clear D. Trimming cost V 2 bases and J 7 bases, with 13 bases left between them. This CDR3 contains 13 residues. The germline V gene has CDR1 SGHKS and CDR2 YYEKEE (reference sequence). This chain's CDR3 is CASSFAGFEEQYF. The CDR3 region has the DNA TGTGCCAGCAGCTTCGCCGGGTTCGAGGAGCAGTACTTC.

The V call is TRBV5-1, the J call TRBJ1-5; a weak D match, TRBD1 (6 bases). Germline values: CDR1 SGHRS, CDR2 YFSETQ. The CDR3 extends over 15 amino acids. V shed 0 bases and J shed 7 bases, with 14 bases lying between them. The CDR3 loop is CASSLEAGEGQPQHF. The DNA of the CDR3 is TGCGCCAGCAGCTTGGAGGCAGGGGAGGGCCAGCCCCAGCATTTT.

The chain couples TRBV21-1 to TRBJ2-1; the tabulated D call, TRBD2, remains unverified against the DNA. TRBV21-1 is marked as a pseudogene. This CDR3 has 11 amino acids. The CDR3 DNA reads TGTGCCAGCAGGACTAATCCTGAGCAGTTCTTC. Translating gives CASRTNPEQFF.

The chain uses TRBV2 and TRBJ2-1; TRBD2 aligns across 7 bases. CDR3 length equals 16 residues. V was pared by 4 bases and J by 3 bases, with 9 bases of the junction left unmatched. Germline V gene sequence: CDR1 SNHLY, CDR2 FYNNEI. CDR3 DNA: TGTGCCAGCAGTGCTAGACTAGCTGCGGACTACAATGAGCAGTTCTTC. Protein sequence: CASSARLAADYNEQFF.

The rearrangement links TRBV28 to TRBJ2-7; 7 bases are a match to TRBD2. Germline CDR1 MDHEN, CDR2 SYDVKM. V dropped 7 bases and J dropped 4; count of bases not matched to a gene: 10. This CDR3 spans 14 amino acids. In nucleotides, the CDR3 is TGTGCCAGCACCCCGGGGGGAATTCAATACGAGCAGTACTTC. It yields the protein CASTPGGIQYEQYF.

The chain is built from TRBV7-2 and TRBJ1-4, with D possibly being TRBD1 (5 bases). V lost 0 bases and J lost 5, with 10 bases in between. The germline V gene has CDR1 SGHTA and CDR2 FQGNSA. The CDR3 is 15 amino acids. For the CDR3, the DNA is TGTGCCAGCAGCTTAGCTTCAGGGTCCAATGAAAAACTGTTTTTT. This encodes CASSLASGSNEKLFF.

This chain's CDR3 is CASSLARGNEQFF. CDR3 DNA sequence: TGTGCCAGCAGCTTGGCTAGGGGCAATGAGCAGTTCTTC. This rearrangement joins TRBV5-4 to TRBJ2-1; TRBD1 might be the D (5 bases). Trimming shortened V by 0 bases and J by 6 bases, and 7 bases separated the two germline ends. CDR3 size: 13 residues. Germline assignment: CDR1 SGHNT and CDR2 YYREEE (reference sequence).

The chain combines TRBV27 with TRBJ2-7; no reliable D call. Trimming took 2 bases from V and 6 from J, leaving 8 bases between them. Germline CDR1 is MNHEY and CDR2 is SMNVEV (reference sequence). The length of the CDR3 is 12 residues. In DNA, the CDR3 is TGTGCCAGCAGTTTAGGTGTGGGCGAGCAGTACTTC. The encoded protein is CASSLGVGEQYF.

This clone was detected only once. The chain couples TRBV4-1 to TRBJ1-5, with D uncertain. Trimming left V 3 bases short and J 7 bases short, with 16 bases between. Germline loops: CDR1 MGHRA, CDR2 YSYEKL. The CDR3 is 15 residues long. The CDR3 DNA sequence: TGCGCCAGCAGCCAGGATCGAGGTTTAGGACAGCCCCAGCATTTT. It translates to CASSQDRGLGQPQHF.

In its sample, this clone was seen a few times. The chain joins TRBV19 to TRBJ2-1; 10 nucleotides align to TRBD2. The junction had 5 bases not matched to a gene; V was cut back by 6 bases and J by 6 bases. This CDR3 is built from 14 residues. The germline V gene has CDR1 LNHDA and CDR2 SQIVND (reference sequence). As DNA, the CDR3 is TGTGCCAGTAGCACTAGCGGGAACTCCAATGAGCAGTTCTTC. This translates into CASSTSGNSNEQFF.

CDR3 DNA: TGTGCCAGCAGCTTAGAATTGACTAGCGGAGGCCTACTGAAGCAGTACTTC. It codes for CASSLELTSGGLLKQYF. V and J are TRBV11-2 and TRBJ2-7, with TRBD2 matching over 9 bases. The CDR3 loop spans 17 amino acids. V lost 0 bases to trimming and J lost 8 bases; unmatched junction nucleotides: 14. Germline CDR1 reads SGHAT; CDR2 reads FQNNGV.

The chain employs TRBV28 and TRBJ2-5; TRBD1 might be the D (6 bases). This CDR3 is built from 14 residues. The germline CDR1 and CDR2 sequences are MDHEN and SYDVKM. V lost 7 bases to trimming and J lost 5 bases, with 17 bases between them. CDR3 region: CASTLGNRAETQYF. CDR3 DNA sequence: TGTGCCAGCACCCTAGGGAACAGGGCGGAGACCCAGTACTTC.

The genes are TRBV5-6 and TRBJ1-1; D gene unclear. Per germline, CDR1 SGHDT and CDR2 YYEEEE. V was shortened by 3 bases and J by 0 bases, with 6 bases between the two germline ends. The CDR3 consists of 13 residues. CDR3 in DNA: TGTGCCAGCAGCTGGAACATGAACACTGAAGCTTTCTTT. Encoded protein: CASSWNMNTEAFF.

The chain links TRBV20-1 to TRBJ2-5; no clear D gene. V lost 6 bases and J lost 4, with 9 bases in between. Germline V gene lookup returns CDR1 DFQATT and CDR2 SNEGSKA (reference sequence). The CDR3 has 11 amino acids. CDR3 DNA sequence: TGCAGTGCGCCCGTCGGAGAGACCCAGTACTTC. It translates to CSAPVGETQYF.

This clone was detected only once. The V gene is TRBV5-1, the J gene TRBJ2-1; 10 nucleotides align to TRBD2. The germline gives CDR1 SGHRS, CDR2 YFSETQ. The CDR3 contains 15 residues. V lost 0 bases, J lost 8 bases, and 5 bases stayed unmatched. CDR3 nucleotide sequence: TGCGCCAGCAGCTTGGGGGCTAGCGGGAGCGATGAGCAGTTCTTC. It codes for CASSLGASGSDEQFF. The full variable domain, completed using reference TRBV5-1 and TRBJ2-1, is KAGVTQTPRYLIKTRGQQVTLSCSPISGHRSVSWYQQTPGQGLQFLFEYFSETQRNKGNFPGRFSGRQFSNSRSEMNVSTLELGDSALYLCASSLGASGSDEQFFGPGTRLTVL.

This chain joins TRBV10-3 and TRBJ2-3; 15 bases fit TRBD2. Looked up from germline, CDR1 is ENHRY and CDR2 is SYGVKD. This CDR3 is 18 amino acids long. Germline trimming cut 2 bases from V and 4 bases from J; bases unmatched to any gene: 7. The CDR3 DNA reads TGTGCCATCAGTGAGGGACTAGCGGGAGGGCCCCCCGCAGATACGCAGTATTTT. The encoded protein is CAISEGLAGGPPADTQYF.

V gene TRBV10-2 combines with J gene TRBJ2-3, with D perhaps assigned TRBD1 or TRBD2 (5 bases each). The CDR3 runs to 14 residues. Trimming stripped 4 bases from V and 2 bases from J, with 10 bases between. Germline CDR1 is WSHSY and CDR2 is SAAADI. The CDR3 sequence: CASSGGMVTDTQYF. The CDR3, as DNA: TGCGCCAGCAGTGGGGGGATGGTCACAGATACGCAGTATTTT.

V gene TRBV5-5 combines with J gene TRBJ2-2, with TRBD1 matching 10 bases. V was pared by 2 bases and J by 6 bases, with 7 bases of the junction left unmatched. The germline CDR1 and CDR2 sequences are SGHKS and YYEKEE (reference sequence). This CDR3 has 16 residues. The CDR3 sequence is CASSLRTGGGAGELFF. The CDR3 coding sequence is TGTGCCAGCAGCTTACGGACAGGGGGAGGCGCCGGGGAGCTGTTTTTT.